The sequence of this TCR beta chain was determined in a study of technical replicates of blood from a handful of donors. Sequenced by immunoSEQ multiplex PCR; TCRdb stores in-frame clones only, minus some. The sample shows some 80,000 clones, 90% to 98% of them seen only once. Sample: T cells isolated from PBMCs. This TCR was recovered from a human donor in good health.

The CDR3 bases are TGCGCCAGCAGCCAAGATGGTGGCTTCTATGAGCAGTTCTTC. Its translation: CASSQDGGFYEQFF. This chain links TRBV4-3 with TRBJ2-1; D ambiguous. The CDR3 length is 14 residues. Germline V gene data show CDR1 as LGHNA and CDR2 as YSLEER. Trimming left V 0 bases short and J 8 bases short, with 11 bases between.